This T cell receptor beta chain stems from a study of CD8 T cells in ankylosing spondylitis. Overall study findings and caveats: The authors reported significant enrichment of disease-linked clones in matched ankylosing spondylitis synovial fluid. Clones linked to the disease showed a CD8+ phenotype. They occurred at relatively low frequencies in peripheral blood.

The authors made TCR beta libraries by quantitative 5'-RACE with molecular barcodes. In TCRdb, the 5' RACE reads were re-called with MiXCR into one record per CDR3 protein. The sample has 200,000 to 300,000 distinct CDR3 sequences; over 8.5% are singletons. This clonotype appeared many times. Its antigen is undetermined. V was clipped by 4 bases and J by 3 bases, with 15 bases between them. This CDR3 contains 16 residues. The V gene is TRBV12-3 or TRBV12-4, the J gene TRBJ2-2; TRBD1 or TRBD2 may be the D gene (5 bases each). Sequencing input: blood, either unsorted or a sorted T cell fraction (not recorded which). The sequence derives from a male donor with ankylosing spondylitis or in good health (not recorded which). The CDR3 loop is CASSWLGAGDTGELFF. CDR3 DNA: TGTGCCAGCAGTTGGCTCGGGGCCGGGGACACCGGGGAGCTGTTTTTT.